One sample yielded the 15 T cell receptor beta chains listed below, sequenced in a study of shared clonotypes between healthy human individuals (dated by TCRdb to the early 2020s). The method behind the library was the immunoSEQ multiplex PCR assay. What TCRdb holds here is the immuneACCESS table cut down to in-frame rearrangements. Part of the clones is not present; checked against another copy, under half of the missing clones reflect an unresolved V gene, and the others are unexplained. The sample table contains approximately 1.9 million clones; only one count was recorded for 85% to 95% of them. The ten largest clonotypes hold about 1.7% of the sample. CD8 naive samples consisted of CD45RO-negative cells that were positively selected for CCR7, yielding a CD45RA+CCR7+ population without TemRA cells. The specimen sequenced was naive CD8+ T cells from PBMCs. The sample's cell subset or site label, decoded: CD45RA+CCR7+. The origin of the receptors is a man younger than 35 in good health. Some clones in this sample may be carry-over from other donors' samples.

The chain carries TRBV19 and TRBJ2-2; D is perhaps TRBD1 (5 bases). The CDR3 has 13 residues. Trimming stripped 6 bases from V and 3 bases from J, with 8 bases between. CDR1 is LNHDA, CDR2 SQIVND, per germline (reference sequence). The CDR3 sequence: CASRGVDTGELFF. The CDR3 DNA reads TGTGCCAGTAGAGGGGTCGACACCGGGGAGCTGTTTTTT.

This clone was recorded only once. The J gene is TRBJ2-4, the V gene TRBV2; D is perhaps TRBD1 (6 bases). The CDR3 spans 15 residues. The ends were cut back, 1 base at V and 6 bases at J, with 13 bases in the middle. CDR1 and CDR2 from the germline V gene are SNHLY and FYNNEI. CDR3 residues: CASSEGGHVGNIQYF. CDR3 sequence (DNA): TGTGCCAGCAGTGAAGGGGGACACGTGGGAAACATTCAGTACTTC. Full variable domain (missing parts from reference TRBV2 and TRBJ2-4): EPEVTQTPSHQVTQMGQEVILRCVPISNHLYFYWYRQILGQKVEFLVSFYNNEISEKSEIFDDQFSVERPDGSNFTLKIRSTKLEDSAMYFCASSEGGHVGNIQYFGAGTRLSVL.

This rearrangement joins TRBV11-2 to TRBJ2-3, with 8 bases lining up with TRBD2. Per germline, CDR1 SGHAT and CDR2 FQNNGV. The CDR3 extends over 16 amino acids. The J segment lost 1 base and the V segment lost 6 bases, leaving 9 bases of the junction unmatched. CDR3 loop: CASRPRAGEGTDTQYF. The CDR3, as DNA: TGTGCCAGCAGACCTCGAGCGGGAGAGGGCACAGATACGCAGTATTTT.

The chain couples TRBV11-3 to TRBJ2-4, with D hard to call. This CDR3 spans 15 amino acids. V shed 1 base and J shed 2 bases, with 9 bases lying between them. Germline V CDR1 and CDR2: SGHNT, YENEEA. The DNA of the CDR3 is TGTGCCAGCAGCTTAGGTATCGGGCCCAAAAACATTCAGTACTTC. Protein product: CASSLGIGPKNIQYF.

This chain connects TRBV19 to TRBJ2-5, with a possible D match to TRBD2 (6 bases). The V and J ends lost 3 bases and 1 base respectively, with 12 bases between them. This CDR3 region has 15 residues. Germline CDR1 and CDR2: LNHDA and SQIVND (reference sequence). The CDR3 reads CASSMVGRGQETQYF. DNA for the CDR3: TGTGCCAGTAGTATGGTGGGGCGGGGCCAAGAGACCCAGTACTTC.

This chain connects TRBV7-9 to TRBJ2-1, with a possible D match to TRBD2 (6 bases). Germline loops: CDR1 SEHNR, CDR2 FQNEAQ (reference sequence). V was cut by 0 bases and J by 4 bases, with 10 bases left in between. CDR3 length: 15 residues. The CDR3, as DNA: TGTGCCAGCAGCTTAGCGTTGGGACTGTACAATGAGCAGTTCTTC. Its translation is CASSLALGLYNEQFF.

The genes are TRBV4-1 and TRBJ2-2; the D gene is possibly TRBD1 (6 bases). The CDR3 loop spans 18 amino acids. Trimming removed 4 bases from V and 1 base from J, with 19 bases in between. Germline lookup yields CDR1 MGHRA and CDR2 YSYEKL. The DNA of the CDR3 is TGCGCCAGCAGCCCGGGAAGGGTTGGACAGAAGAACACCGGGGAGCTGTTTTTT. Protein: CASSPGRVGQKNTGELFF.

This rearrangement joins TRBV7-2 to TRBJ2-3, with TRBD2 matching over 14 bases. Germline V gene sequence: CDR1 SGHTA, CDR2 FQGNSA. After removal of 4 bases from V and 1 base from J, the junction contained 7 bases not matched to a gene. The CDR3 has 18 amino acids. Here the CDR3 reads CASSWAPGLAGGTDTQYF. CDR3 coding DNA: TGTGCCAGCAGCTGGGCCCCGGGACTAGCGGGAGGCACAGATACGCAGTATTTT.

V gene TRBV19 combines with J gene TRBJ2-7; 7 positions agree with TRBD2. V was pared by 3 bases and J by 5 bases, with 10 bases of the junction left unmatched. This CDR3 region has 15 residues. The germline V gene has CDR1 LNHDA and CDR2 SQIVND (reference sequence). The CDR3, as DNA: TGTGCCAGTAGTATCCGTCCTAGCGGTTCGAACGAGCAGTACTTC. This gives the protein CASSIRPSGSNEQYF.

The rearrangement links TRBV19 to TRBJ1-1; D perhaps matches TRBD1 (5 bases). CDR1 is LNHDA and CDR2 is SQIVND in the germline V gene (reference sequence). CDR3 length equals 12 residues. Trimming removed 8 bases from V and 8 bases from J, with 15 bases in between. CDR3 protein: CASGDQALEAFF. The CDR3 DNA is TGTGCCAGTGGGGACCAGGCTTTAGAAGCTTTCTTT.

In this sample, this clone turned up once. The chain is built from TRBV27 and TRBJ1-1; tentatively, D is TRBD1 (5 bases). The germline gives CDR1 MNHEY, CDR2 SMNVEV (reference sequence). CDR3 length: 15 amino acids. V was pared by 3 bases and J by 3 bases, with 14 bases between. CDR3 DNA: TGTGCCAGCAGTTTGGCAGGGTCTGGCTACACTGAAGCTTTCTTT. Its translation: CASSLAGSGYTEAFF.

This chain uses TRBV9 with TRBJ2-2, with 16 bases identical to TRBD2. J gave up 4 bases and V 4 bases, and 10 bases lay outside the gene matches. Germline lookup yields CDR1 SGDLS and CDR2 YYNGEE. This CDR3 has 19 residues. The DNA of the CDR3 is TGTGCCAGCAGCACACCGGGACTAGCGGGAGGGCCGGGCACCGGGGAGCTGTTTTTT. As protein: CASSTPGLAGGPGTGELFF.

The chain uses TRBV18 and TRBJ2-7; D unresolved. This CDR3 region has 11 residues. In germline, CDR1 is KGHSH, CDR2 LQKENI. Trimming removed 2 bases at V and 6 bases at J, with 5 bases between. CDR3: CASSPAGEQYF. For the CDR3, the DNA is TGTGCCAGCTCACCAGCCGGCGAGCAGTACTTC.

The V call is TRBV4-3, the J call TRBJ2-1; TRBD1 is a possible D gene (6 bases). The CDR3 extends over 13 amino acids. Per germline, CDR1 LGHNA and CDR2 YSLEER. V lost 4 bases and J 7 bases, leaving 11 bases between the germline ends. Written as DNA, the CDR3 is TGCGCCAGCAGCCCACGCCAGGGGAATGAGCAGTTCTTC. Protein sequence: CASSPRQGNEQFF.

This rearrangement joins TRBV5-6 to TRBJ1-5, with D unclear. The V gene lost 3 bases and the J gene lost 4 bases, with 5 bases spanning the gap. CDR1 and CDR2 from the germline V gene are SGHDT and YYEEEE. This CDR3 spans 12 amino acids. CDR3 bases: TGTGCCAGCAGCTCTAGAAATCAGCCCCAGCATTTT. Protein product: CASSSRNQPQHF.